The entry below gives a single T cell receptor beta chain sequence along with its context. Its antigen is as yet unknown. The entry originates in a study of T cells after yellow fever vaccination. Study-wide context: It was SMART-Seq v4 Ultra Low Input that prepared the fractions with low cell numbers. Study-wide results and caveats: Subsequent to the booster, the majority of primary-vaccination clones reappeared (96% CD4, 70% to 90% CD8).

TCRdb independently ran MiXCR on the 5' RACE reads; one entry per CDR3 protein. The sample contains some 160,000 distinct CDR3 sequences, roughly 8.8% of which appear only once. CDR3 length: 15 amino acids. The V end was cut by 5 bases, the J end by 0 bases, with 11 bases between. CDR1 is SGHTA and CDR2 is FQGNSA in the germline V gene. Sequencing was performed on CD8+ T cells sorted from PBMCs, taken 45 days after the yellow fever booster vaccination. The V call is TRBV7-2, the J call TRBJ2-1; D may be TRBD2 (6 bases). The source is a man younger than 30 who received the YFV17D yellow fever vaccine. CDR3 in amino acids: CASSRAGSSYNEQFF. The CDR3 DNA reads TGTGCCAGCAGCCGGGCGGGGAGCTCCTACAATGAGCAGTTCTTC.